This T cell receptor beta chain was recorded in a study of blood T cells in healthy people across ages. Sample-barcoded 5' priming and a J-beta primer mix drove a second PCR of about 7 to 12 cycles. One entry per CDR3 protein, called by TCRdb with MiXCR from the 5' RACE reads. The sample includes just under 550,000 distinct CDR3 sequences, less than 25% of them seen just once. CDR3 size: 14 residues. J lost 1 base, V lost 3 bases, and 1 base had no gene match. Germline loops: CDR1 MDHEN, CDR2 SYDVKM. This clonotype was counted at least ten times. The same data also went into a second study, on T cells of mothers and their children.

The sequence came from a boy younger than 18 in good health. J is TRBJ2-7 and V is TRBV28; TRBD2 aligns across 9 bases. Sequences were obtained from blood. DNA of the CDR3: TGTGCCAGCAGTTTTAGCGGGGGATCCTACGAGCAGTACTTC. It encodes CASSFSGGSYEQYF.